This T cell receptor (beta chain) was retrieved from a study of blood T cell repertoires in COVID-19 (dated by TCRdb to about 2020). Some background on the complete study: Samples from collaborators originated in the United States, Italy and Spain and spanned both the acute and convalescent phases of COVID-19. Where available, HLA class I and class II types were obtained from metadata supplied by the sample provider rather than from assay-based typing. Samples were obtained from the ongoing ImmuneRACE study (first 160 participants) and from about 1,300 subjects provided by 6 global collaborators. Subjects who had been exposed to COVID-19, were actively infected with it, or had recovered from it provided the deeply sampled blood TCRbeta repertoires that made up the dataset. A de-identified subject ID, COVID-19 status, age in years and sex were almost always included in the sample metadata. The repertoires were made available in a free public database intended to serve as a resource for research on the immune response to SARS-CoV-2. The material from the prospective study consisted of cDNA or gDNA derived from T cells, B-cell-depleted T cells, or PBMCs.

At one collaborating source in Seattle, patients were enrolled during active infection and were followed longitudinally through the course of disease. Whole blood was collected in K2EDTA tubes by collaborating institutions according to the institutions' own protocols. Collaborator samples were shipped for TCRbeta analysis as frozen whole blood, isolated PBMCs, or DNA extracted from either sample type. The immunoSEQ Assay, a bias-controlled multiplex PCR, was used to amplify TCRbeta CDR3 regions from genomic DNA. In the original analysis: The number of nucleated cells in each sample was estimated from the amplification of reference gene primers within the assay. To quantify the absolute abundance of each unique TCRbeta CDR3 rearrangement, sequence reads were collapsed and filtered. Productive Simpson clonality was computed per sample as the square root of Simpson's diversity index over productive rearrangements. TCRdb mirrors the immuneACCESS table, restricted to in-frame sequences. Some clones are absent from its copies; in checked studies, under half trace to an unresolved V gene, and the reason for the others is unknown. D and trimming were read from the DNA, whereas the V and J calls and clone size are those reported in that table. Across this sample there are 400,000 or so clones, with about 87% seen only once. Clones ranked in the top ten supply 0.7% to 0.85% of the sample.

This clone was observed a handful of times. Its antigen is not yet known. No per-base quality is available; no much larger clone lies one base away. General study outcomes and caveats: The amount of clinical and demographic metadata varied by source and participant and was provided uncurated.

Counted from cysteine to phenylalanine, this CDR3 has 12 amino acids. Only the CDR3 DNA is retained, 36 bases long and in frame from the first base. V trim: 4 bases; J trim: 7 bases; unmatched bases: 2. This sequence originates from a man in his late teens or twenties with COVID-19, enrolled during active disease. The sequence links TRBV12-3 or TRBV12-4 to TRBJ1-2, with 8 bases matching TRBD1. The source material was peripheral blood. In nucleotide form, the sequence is TGTGCCAGCAGTTGGCAGGGGGCTGGCTACACCTTC. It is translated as CASSWQGAGYTF.